A single sample is the source of the 10 T cell receptor beta chains below, sequenced in a study of metastatic and nonmetastatic thyroid tumors. With MiXCR, TCRdb reprocessed the PCR reads. Of 20,000 to 25,000 clones listed, 20% to 30% were seen once; the top ten hold 5.4%. The entire patient cohort was treatment-naive prior to thyroid surgery. Sequenced input: tumor tissue. All receptors come from a female donor with papillary thyroid cancer or a benign thyroid nodule (not recorded which). Some clones in this sample may be carry-over from other donors' samples.

This clone has at least ten counts. The rearrangement links TRBV7-2 to TRBJ2-7; tentative D call: TRBD1 (5 bases). Trimming took 4 bases from V and 3 from J, leaving 13 bases between them. Germline V gene data show CDR1 as SGHTA and CDR2 as FQGNSA. This CDR3 is built from 14 residues. CDR3 nucleotide sequence: TGTGCCAGCAGCTACCTCGACAGACACTACGAGCAGTACTTC. As protein: CASSYLDRHYEQYF.

Many counts were recorded for this clone. The chain combines TRBV6-5 with TRBJ2-5, with D possibly being TRBD2 (6 bases). Trimming stripped 0 bases from V and 2 bases from J, with 13 bases between. Germline V lookup: CDR1 MNHEY, CDR2 SVGAGI. The CDR3 consists of 16 residues. CDR3 bases: TGTGCCAGCAGTTACTCCGCGGGACGGAGACAAGAGACCCAGTACTTC. As protein: CASSYSAGRRQETQYF.

This clone was recorded at least ten times. The chain couples TRBV6-1 to TRBJ2-5, with D possibly being TRBD2 (6 bases). Deletions cut 7 bases from V and 4 bases from J, with 22 bases between. The CDR3 contains 16 residues. Per the germline V gene, CDR1 is MNHNS and CDR2 is SASEGT. CDR3 bases: TGTGCCAGCACCGAAGGGACTGGCTCGGAAGGAGAGACCCAGTACTTC. Translating gives CASTEGTGSEGETQYF.

This clone was seen many times. This chain connects TRBV9 to TRBJ1-5; perhaps TRBD1 as D (6 bases). CDR1 and CDR2 (germline): SGDLS, YYNGEE. The CDR3 spans 15 residues. Between the trimmed V and J ends, which lost 0 bases and 4 bases, there was a span of 11 bases. CDR3 nucleotides: TGTGCCAGCAGCGTAGAGGACAGACTAAATCAGCCCCAGCATTTT. Translated: CASSVEDRLNQPQHF.

The rearrangement uses TRBV4-2 and TRBJ2-7; 10 bases are a match to TRBD2. The CDR3 is made up of 14 amino acids. The trim removed 1 base at V and 7 bases at J, leaving 4 bases unmatched. CDR1 is LGHNA, CDR2 YNFKEQ, per germline. The CDR3 loop is CASSQGSGRYEQYF. In DNA, the CDR3 is TGTGCCAGCAGCCAAGGTAGCGGGAGGTATGAGCAGTACTTC.

The V call is TRBV30, the J call TRBJ2-5; D is undetermined. The ends were cut back, 5 bases at V and 2 bases at J, with 12 bases in the middle. This CDR3 comprises 13 residues. CDR1 is GTSNPN, CDR2 SVGIG, per germline (reference sequence). In DNA form, the CDR3 reads TGTGCCTGGTCCCCGGCCCCTCAAGAGACCCAGTACTTC. This codes for CAWSPAPQETQYF.

Ten or more counts support this clone. A much larger clone lies a single base off, so this may be a read error. The rearrangement uses TRBV30 and TRBJ1-3, with 8 bases that match TRBD1. Per the germline V gene, CDR1 is GTSNPN and CDR2 is SVGIG (reference sequence). CDR3 size: 15 residues. The CDR3 here is CAWSVDRGFGNTVYF. CDR3 DNA: TGTGCCTGGAGTGTAGACAGGGGATTTGGAAACACCGTATATTTT.

This clone was detected only a few times. The chain recombines TRBV6-5 with TRBJ2-2; D perhaps matches TRBD2 (6 bases). The germline V and J ends were trimmed by 1 base and 2 bases, with 8 bases remaining between them. Germline CDR1 MNHEY, CDR2 SVGAGI. The CDR3 loop spans 15 amino acids. CDR3 amino acids: CASSYFAGNTGELFF. In DNA, the CDR3 is TGTGCCAGCAGTTACTTTGCGGGAAACACCGGGGAGCTGTTTTTT.

This clone is medium-sized (0.01 to 0.1%) within its sample. The V gene is TRBV5-1, the J gene TRBJ2-7, with TRBD1 matching 8 bases. This CDR3 region has 15 residues. Germline V lookup: CDR1 SGHRS, CDR2 YFSETQ. Unmatched junction bases numbered 7, after V lost 0 bases and J lost 5 bases. The CDR3 nucleotides read TGCGCCAGCAGCTTGGGGGGACAGGCAAGAGACGAGCAGTACTTC. Its translation is CASSLGGQARDEQYF.

This clone occurred a few times. This chain links TRBV12-5 with TRBJ2-1; D remains unclear. V dropped 3 bases and J dropped 10 bases, with 13 bases sitting between them. Germline CDR1 and CDR2: LGHNT and FRNRAP. The CDR3 runs 13 residues. The CDR3 DNA sequence: TGTGCTAGTGGTTTTCACCTGGATTCGGAGCAGTTCTTC. The encoded protein is CASGFHLDSEQFF.